This T cell receptor (beta chain) was captured in a study of blood T cell repertoires in COVID-19. Assignment of participants to cohorts was predicated upon participant-reported clinical history. V was pared by 7 bases and J by 4 bases, with 16 bases of the junction left unmatched. Germline CDR1 is KGHDR and CDR2 is SFDVKD. The length of the CDR3 is 17 residues. Clones were sequenced by immunoSEQ multiplex PCR, and TCRdb holds only the in-frame ones, with some missing. The repertoire holds some 190,000 clones, approximately 80% seen once, with about 15% in the top ten. This sequence originates from a man aged 60 to 69 who had been exposed to COVID-19. The gene calls are TRBV24-1 and TRBJ2-3; 7 bases are shared with TRBD1. Sequencing was done on a sample of PBMCs or T cells enriched from blood (not recorded which). For the CDR3, the DNA is TGTGCCACCAGCGACCAAGAAACGGGACAGTACTCAGATACGCAGTATTTT. Its protein is CATSDQETGQYSDTQYF.